This T cell receptor beta chain originates from a study of control samples from healthy donors and cancer patients. Produced via immunoSEQ multiplex PCR; TCRdb's table is partial and in-frame only. This table holds roughly 140,000 clones, around nine tenths found once. CDR3 length equals 14 residues. V was cut by 6 bases and J by 0 bases, with 9 bases left in between. In germline, CDR1 is MNHEY, CDR2 SMNVEV (reference sequence). This sequence joins TRBV27 and TRBJ1-5; a weak D match, TRBD1 (5 bases). This TCR was sampled from a man younger than 45 in good health. The sequencing input was blood. The CDR3 is CASSSRDSNQPQHF. CDR3 in DNA: TGTGCCAGCAGCTCCAGGGATAGCAATCAGCCCCAGCATTTT.